These 4 T cell receptor beta chains came from one sample sequenced in a study of blood T cell dynamics during melanoma immunotherapy. Sequencing was performed with immunoSEQ multiplex PCR; in TCRdb, only in-frame clones are kept and a portion is missing. This sample has approximately 16,000 clones, with 92% found just once. Noted time point: week 3, after first cycle of checkpoint inhibitor. Source: blood, taken from a patient treated with checkpoint blockade. These receptors originate from a human donor with melanoma.

The rearrangement uses TRBV28 and TRBJ1-1, with TRBD1 identical over 9 bases. This CDR3 is built from 14 residues. The V segment lost 3 bases and the J segment 6 bases; nucleotides outside the gene matches: 5. Germline CDR1 reads MDHEN; CDR2 reads SYDVKM. The CDR3 loop is CASSFTGQGAEAFF. The CDR3 DNA sequence: TGTGCCAGCAGTTTCACGGGACAGGGTGCTGAAGCTTTCTTT.

The rearrangement links TRBV4-2 to TRBJ1-2; TRBD1 matches at 9 bases. Trimming removed 4 bases from V and 7 bases from J; junction bases left unmatched: 4. The germline CDR1 and CDR2 sequences are LGHNA and YNFKEQ. This CDR3 has 13 amino acids. CDR3 DNA: TGTGCCAGCAGCCCGGGACAGGGTGGTGGCTACACCTTC. This sequence encodes CASSPGQGGGYTF.

The chain joins TRBV30 to TRBJ1-1; D is undetermined. Germline CDR1 is GTSNPN and CDR2 is SVGIG (reference sequence). There are 13 residues in the CDR3. The V gene lost 3 bases and the J gene lost 8 bases, with 16 bases spanning the gap. The CDR3: CAWREILWREAFF. CDR3 coding DNA: TGTGCCTGGAGAGAAATCCTTTGGAGGGAAGCTTTCTTT.

The genes are TRBV19 and TRBJ2-2; a weak D match, TRBD2 (5 bases). The CDR3 spans 16 residues. V was cut by 7 bases and J by 4 bases, with 19 bases left in between. Germline V gene data show CDR1 as LNHDA and CDR2 as SQIVND (reference sequence). The CDR3 is CASTLIGLAGTGELFF. In DNA, the CDR3 is TGTGCCAGTACGCTTATCGGGCTAGCCGGCACCGGGGAGCTGTTTTTT.